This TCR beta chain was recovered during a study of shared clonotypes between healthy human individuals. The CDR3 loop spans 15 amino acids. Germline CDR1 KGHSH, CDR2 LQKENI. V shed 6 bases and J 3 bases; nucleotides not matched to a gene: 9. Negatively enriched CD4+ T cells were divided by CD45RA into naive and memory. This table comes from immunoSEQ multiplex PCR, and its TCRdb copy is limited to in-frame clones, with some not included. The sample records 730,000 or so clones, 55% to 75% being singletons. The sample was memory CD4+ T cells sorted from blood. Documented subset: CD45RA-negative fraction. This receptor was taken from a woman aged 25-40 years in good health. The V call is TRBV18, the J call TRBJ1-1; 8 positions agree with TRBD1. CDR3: CASSPPGQAHTEAFF. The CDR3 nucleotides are TGTGCCAGCTCCCCCCCGGGACAGGCCCACACTGAAGCTTTCTTT.